This paragraph reports one T cell receptor (beta chain). The source of the sample is a study of blood T cell repertoires in COVID-19. Across the whole study: Some COVID-19 samples were acute and others convalescent; all came from the United States, Italy and Spain.

Living in about 25 US areas, the participants were between roughly 18 and 89 years of age. Cohorts were determined from participant-reported clinical history. CDR1 and CDR2 from the germline V gene are SGHRS and YFSETQ. The CDR3 extends over 13 amino acids. The V and J ends lost 3 bases and 4 bases respectively, with 10 bases between them. In the authors' workflow: Amplification of reference gene primers provided the estimated nucleated cell counts. Sequenced by immunoSEQ multiplex PCR; TCRdb stores in-frame clones only, minus some. Clone size and V and J calls were adopted from that table, with D and trimming inferred from the DNA. The table has 250,000 to 300,000 clones, approximately 90% seen once; the top ten hold roughly 15%.

The origin of this receptor is a man between 18 and 29 years old who had recovered from COVID-19. Sample: PBMCs or T cells enriched from blood (not recorded which). The chain is built from TRBV5-1 and TRBJ1-2, with TRBD1 as a possible D gene (6 bases). CDR3 sequence: CASSSTGTYGYTF. CDR3 DNA: TGCGCCAGCAGCTCTACAGGGACCTATGGCTACACCTTC.